Listed here are 9 T cell receptor beta chains from one sample, sequenced in a study of cytomegalovirus exposure and HLA in healthy donors. Both 60 Vbeta primers and 13 Jbeta primers went into the PCR. The protocol was immunoSEQ multiplex PCR, while the TCRdb copy is restricted to in-frame clones and leaves out a portion. Listed are about 200,000 clones; around 0.74% falls within the top ten. Input material: PBMCs. The source of these receptors is a boy younger than 18 in good health and CMV-seronegative.

The rearrangement joins TRBV29-1 to TRBJ1-1; D gene unclear. The V gene lost 2 bases and the J gene lost 11 bases, with 12 bases spanning the gap. Germline loops: CDR1 SQVTM, CDR2 ANQGSEA. The CDR3 is 11 residues long. CDR3 amino acids: CSVEPVLWAFF. CDR3 nucleotides: TGCAGCGTTGAACCGGTCCTTTGGGCTTTCTTT.

The chain joins TRBV28 to TRBJ2-7, with D possibly being TRBD1 (6 bases). CDR1 is MDHEN, CDR2 SYDVKM, per germline. Trimming removed 3 bases at V and 10 bases at J, with 16 bases between. This CDR3 spans 13 amino acids. This CDR3 reads CASSFIPRGGQYF. The DNA for the CDR3 is TGTGCCAGCAGTTTCATCCCTAGAGGGGGTCAGTACTTC.

This chain connects TRBV14 to TRBJ2-7, with a weak D call TRBD2 (6 bases). This CDR3 comprises 14 residues. CDR1 is SGHDN, CDR2 FVKESK, per germline. V was trimmed by 4 bases and J by 0 bases, leaving 10 bases between them. The CDR3 DNA reads TGTGCCAGCAGCCCCGTGGGGGGCTCCTACGAGCAGTACTTC. It encodes CASSPVGGSYEQYF.

The rearrangement joins TRBV20-1 to TRBJ1-2, with D unresolved. The CDR3 is made up of 9 amino acids. V was shortened by 6 bases and J by 7 bases, with 6 bases between the two germline ends. Germline V gene sequence: CDR1 DFQATT, CDR2 SNEGSKA (reference sequence). As DNA, the CDR3 is TGCAGTGCAGGGAGTGGCTACACCTTC. It is translated as CSAGSGYTF.

V and J are TRBV6-4 and TRBJ2-1; 9 bases fit TRBD2. The CDR3 loop spans 16 amino acids. The germline CDR1 and CDR2 sequences are MRHNA and SNTAGT. The J segment lost 0 bases and the V segment lost 2 bases, leaving 2 bases of the junction unmatched. The CDR3 protein is CASSDLAGTSYNEQFF. CDR3 in DNA: TGTGCCAGCAGTGACCTAGCGGGGACCTCCTACAATGAGCAGTTCTTC.

V and J are TRBV19 and TRBJ2-3; D is possibly TRBD1 (6 bases). Trimming shortened V by 3 bases and J by 9 bases, and 16 bases separated the two germline ends. The V gene's germline CDR1 is LNHDA and CDR2 SQIVND (reference sequence). The CDR3 contains 14 residues. The CDR3 here is CASSMKGGIRTQYF. Written as DNA, the CDR3 is TGTGCCAGTAGTATGAAAGGGGGAATCAGGACGCAGTATTTT. Looking up the rest from reference TRBV19 and TRBJ2-3 gives the full variable domain: DGGITQSPKYLFRKEGQNVTLSCEQNLNHDAMYWYRQDPGQGLRLIYYSQIVNDFQKGDIAEGYSVSREKKESFPLTVTSAQKNPTAFYLCASSMKGGIRTQYFGPGTRLTVL.

The gene calls are TRBV7-9 and TRBJ1-1, with D possibly TRBD1 on 6 matching bases. This CDR3 is built from 12 residues. Germline assignment: CDR1 SEHNR and CDR2 FQNEAQ (reference sequence). Trimming took off 6 bases at V and 6 bases at J, with 11 bases between the two ends. The chain's CDR3 is CASRQGRAEAFF. Here the CDR3 DNA reads TGTGCCAGCAGACAGGGACGGGCTGAAGCTTTCTTT.

The rearrangement joins TRBV7-2 to TRBJ2-1; 8 positions match TRBD2. Germline loops: CDR1 SGHTA, CDR2 FQGNSA. The V and J ends lost 0 bases and 13 bases, in that order; junction bases with no gene match: 11. CDR3 length equals 15 residues. The DNA for the CDR3 is TGTGCCAGCAGCTTAGCCCTTACCGGGGGGGCCAAACAGTTCTTC. Its protein product is CASSLALTGGAKQFF.

The V and J genes are TRBV7-9 and TRBJ1-1; 7 positions match TRBD1. Germline CDR1 is SEHNR and CDR2 is FQNEAQ (reference sequence). CDR3 length: 14 residues. Germline trimming cut 5 bases from V and 9 bases from J; bases unmatched to any gene: 12. The CDR3 sequence is CASSPTGDGRKAFF. Written as DNA, the CDR3 is TGTGCCAGCAGCCCAACAGGGGACGGTAGAAAAGCTTTCTTT.